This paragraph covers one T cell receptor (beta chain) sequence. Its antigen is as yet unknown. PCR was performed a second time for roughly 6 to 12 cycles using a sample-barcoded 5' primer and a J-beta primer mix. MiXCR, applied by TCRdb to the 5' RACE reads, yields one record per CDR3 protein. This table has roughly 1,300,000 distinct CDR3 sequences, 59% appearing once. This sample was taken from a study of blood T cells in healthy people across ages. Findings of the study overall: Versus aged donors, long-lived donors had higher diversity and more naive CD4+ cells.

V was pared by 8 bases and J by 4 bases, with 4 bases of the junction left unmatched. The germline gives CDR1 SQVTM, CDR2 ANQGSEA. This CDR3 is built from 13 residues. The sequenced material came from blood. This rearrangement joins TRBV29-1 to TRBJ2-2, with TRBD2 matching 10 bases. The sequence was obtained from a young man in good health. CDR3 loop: CSLRLAGTGELFF. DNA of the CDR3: TGCAGCTTACGACTAGCGGGCACCGGGGAGCTGTTTTTT.